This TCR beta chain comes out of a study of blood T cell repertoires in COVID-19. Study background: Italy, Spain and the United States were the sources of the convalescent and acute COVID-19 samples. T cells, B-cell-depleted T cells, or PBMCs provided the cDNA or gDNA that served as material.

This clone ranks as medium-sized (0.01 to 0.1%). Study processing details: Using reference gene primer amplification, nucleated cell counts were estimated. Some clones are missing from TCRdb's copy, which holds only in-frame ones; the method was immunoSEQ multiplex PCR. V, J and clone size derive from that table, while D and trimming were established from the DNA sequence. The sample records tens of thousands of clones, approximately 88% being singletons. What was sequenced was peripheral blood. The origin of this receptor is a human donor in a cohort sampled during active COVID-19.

The CDR3 protein is CSVIAGAPDTGELFF. The CDR3 nucleotides read TGCAGCGTTATAGCGGGAGCCCCCGACACCGGGGAGCTGTTTTTT. The rearrangement uses TRBV29-1 and TRBJ2-2, with 9 bases matching TRBD2. V shed 5 bases, J shed 3 bases, and the junction held 7 bases outside the gene matches. This CDR3 spans 15 amino acids. The germline gives CDR1 SQVTM, CDR2 ANQGSEA.